This T cell receptor (beta chain) emerged from a study of blood T cell repertoires in COVID-19. Sequencing used immunoSEQ multiplex PCR; TCRdb keeps in-frame clones, though not all of them. The data contain tens of thousands of clones, about 87% of them singletons. The CDR3 is 14 residues long. V was pared by 4 bases and J by 10 bases, with 7 bases of the junction left unmatched. The germline gives CDR1 SGHRS, CDR2 YFSETQ. The sample taken for sequencing was peripheral blood. The rearrangement joins TRBV5-1 to TRBJ1-3; TRBD1 aligns across 11 bases. This TCR derives from a man older than 75 with active or convalescent COVID-19. CDR3 region: CASSPGQGGQTIYF. The CDR3 nucleotides are TGCGCCAGCAGCCCGGGACAGGGGGGGCAAACCATATATTTT.